This T cell receptor (beta chain) was captured in a study of PD-L1 blockade in urothelial cancer. Study information: Patients' prior chemotherapy regimens numbered 0 to 3. Blood was subjected to analysis at 3 weeks (second dose) and 6 weeks following treatment start.

The CDR3 covers 14 residues. V lost 7 bases and J 6 bases, leaving 17 bases between the germline ends. Germline CDR1 SNHLY, CDR2 FYNNEI. Time point described: pretreatment peripheral blood. Locally advanced or metastatic urothelial carcinoma affected all patients. Here immunoSEQ multiplex PCR was the method, and the copy in TCRdb shows in-frame clones only, minus some. The sample records roughly 39,000 clones, more than 85% being singletons. The chain is built from TRBV2 and TRBJ2-3, with TRBD2 as a possible D gene (5 bases). Sequences were derived from PBMCs, sampled around atezolizumab (anti-PD-L1) treatment. This clonotype originated in a woman aged 60-75 years with urothelial cancer. The CDR3 region is CASILDRRGDTQYF. DNA for the CDR3: TGTGCCAGCATTTTAGACCGACGCGGGGATACGCAGTATTTT.